The 10 T cell receptor beta chains below were found in one sample sequenced in a study of blood T cell repertoires in COVID-19. Sequenced by immunoSEQ multiplex PCR; TCRdb stores in-frame clones only, minus some. Seen here are 200,000 to 250,000 clones, about nine tenths observed once, and the top ten hold 6.2%. The sample comprised peripheral blood. These receptor sequences come from a man aged 55-75 years with acute or convalescent COVID-19.

V is TRBV6-4 and J is TRBJ1-5; tentatively, D is TRBD1 (5 bases). Between the trimmed V and J ends, which lost 6 bases and 5 bases, there was a span of 20 bases. CDR3 size: 16 residues. Looked up from germline, CDR1 is MRHNA and CDR2 is SNTAGT. The DNA for the CDR3 is TGTGCCAGCAGGGGGCGGGACCCTCAACAGGATCAGCCCCAGCATTTT. Its protein is CASRGRDPQQDQPQHF.

This chain connects TRBV7-8 to TRBJ2-7; weak D call: TRBD1 (5 bases). V shed 1 base and J shed 2 bases, with 9 bases lying between them. Germline V gene lookup returns CDR1 SGHVS and CDR2 FQNEAQ. The CDR3 consists of 14 residues. The CDR3 DNA follows: TGTGCCAGCAGCTTAGAGGGGAATCCCTACGAGCAGTACTTC. This sequence encodes CASSLEGNPYEQYF.

The chain uses TRBV28 and TRBJ2-7, with 7 bases matching TRBD2. The CDR3 totals 13 residues. The germline gives CDR1 MDHEN, CDR2 SYDVKM. Trimming took 8 bases from V and 6 from J; bases not matched to a gene: 10. The DNA of the CDR3 is TGTGCCAGCGATGCCGCGGGAGTAGGCGAGCAGTACTTC. Its translation is CASDAAGVGEQYF.

This chain joins TRBV20-1 and TRBJ1-6; 8 bases line up with TRBD1. The V gene's germline CDR1 is DFQATT and CDR2 SNEGSKA (reference sequence). V lost 3 bases, J lost 10 bases, and 8 bases stayed unmatched. This CDR3 has 14 residues. CDR3 sequence: CSASPGTGASPLHF. In DNA, the CDR3 is TGCAGTGCTAGTCCCGGGACAGGAGCGTCACCCCTCCACTTT.

V and J are TRBV7-2 and TRBJ1-1, with unresolved D. The CDR3 contains 12 residues. Per the germline V gene, CDR1 is SGHTA and CDR2 is FQGNSA. Trimming took 4 bases from V and 4 from J, leaving 7 bases between them. The CDR3 is CASSYTLTEAFF. The CDR3 bases are TGTGCCAGCAGCTACACCCTCACTGAAGCTTTCTTT.

The V and J genes are TRBV9 and TRBJ1-2, with 7 bases matching TRBD1. This CDR3 region has 15 residues. V lost 0 bases to trimming and J lost 8 bases; unmatched junction nucleotides: 10. Germline assignment: CDR1 SGDLS and CDR2 YYNGEE. CDR3 region: CASSVATGTGDGYTF. In DNA form, the CDR3 reads TGTGCCAGCAGCGTAGCTACGGGTACAGGGGACGGCTACACCTTC.

This rearrangement joins TRBV3-1 (or the pseudogene TRBV3-2) to TRBJ1-1, with 7 positions matching TRBD1. Unmatched junction bases numbered 4, after V lost 3 bases and J lost 0 bases. From germline, CDR1 is LGHDT and CDR2 YNNKEL (reference sequence). CDR3 length equals 15 residues. CDR3 DNA sequence: TGTGCCAGCAGCCATCAGGGGGTCATGAACACTGAAGCTTTCTTT. This sequence encodes CASSHQGVMNTEAFF.

The rearrangement links TRBV4-1 to TRBJ2-7, with TRBD1 as a possible D gene (6 bases). V lost 1 base and J 6 bases, leaving 10 bases between the germline ends. Per germline, CDR1 MGHRA and CDR2 YSYEKL. There are 13 residues in the CDR3. The CDR3 region is CASSQAQGPEQYF. CDR3 DNA: TGCGCCAGCAGCCAAGCACAGGGACCCGAGCAGTACTTC.

The chain couples TRBV9 to TRBJ2-4, with 9 bases aligning to TRBD1. This CDR3 is built from 16 residues. After removal of 0 bases from V and 7 bases from J, the junction contained 8 bases not matched to a gene. CDR1 and CDR2 (germline): SGDLS, YYNGEE. The DNA for the CDR3 is TGTGCCAGCAGCGTAGCTGGGGGACAGGGCGGGAACATTCAGTACTTC. This translates into CASSVAGGQGGNIQYF.

This clone came up a few times. This chain connects TRBV9 to TRBJ1-6; D perhaps matches TRBD1 (6 bases). Germline V gives CDR1 SGDLS, CDR2 YYNGEE. CDR3 length: 15 residues. The germline V and J ends were trimmed by 4 bases and 7 bases, with 15 bases remaining between them. CDR3 amino acids: CASSPQQGLNSPLHF. CDR3 DNA: TGTGCCAGCAGCCCACAACAGGGTTTGAATTCACCCCTCCACTTT.